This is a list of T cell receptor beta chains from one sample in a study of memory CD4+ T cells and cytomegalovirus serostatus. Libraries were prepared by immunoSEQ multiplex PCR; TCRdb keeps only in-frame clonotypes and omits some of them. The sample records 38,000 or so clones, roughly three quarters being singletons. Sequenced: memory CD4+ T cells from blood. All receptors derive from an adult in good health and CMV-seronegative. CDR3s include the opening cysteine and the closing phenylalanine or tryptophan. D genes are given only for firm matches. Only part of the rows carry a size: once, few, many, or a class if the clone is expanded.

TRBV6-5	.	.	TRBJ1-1	CASRTASGTEAFF	TGTGCCAGCAGAACGGCCTCCGGCACTGAAGCTTTCTTT
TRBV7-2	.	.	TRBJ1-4	CASSPYQSEKLFF	TGTGCCAGCAGCCCCTACCAGTCTGAAAAACTGTTTTTT
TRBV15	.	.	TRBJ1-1	CATSLVRGQPLNTEAFF	TGTGCCACCAGCCTAGTCAGGGGCCAGCCCCTAAACACTGAAGCTTTCTTT
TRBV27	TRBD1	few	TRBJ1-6	CASRGRQGKSKSPLHF	TGTGCCAGCAGGGGGAGACAGGGAAAGAGTAAATCACCCCTCCACTTT
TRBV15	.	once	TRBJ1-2	CATSRGTWIRDGYTF	TGTGCCACCAGCAGAGGAACTTGGATTAGAGATGGCTACACCTTC
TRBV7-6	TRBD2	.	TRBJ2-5	CASSLTGGAFGETQYF	TGTGCCAGCAGCTTAACGGGGGGGGCATTTGGAGAGACCCAGTACTTC
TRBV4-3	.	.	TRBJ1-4	CASSQDARFGTNEKLFF	TGCGCCAGCAGCCAAGATGCCAGGTTTGGGACTAATGAAAAACTGTTTTTT
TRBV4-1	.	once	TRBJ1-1	CASSRLWNTEAFF	TGCGCCAGCAGTCGTCTATGGAACACTGAAGCTTTCTTT
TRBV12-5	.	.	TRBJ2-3	CASGLGTTPTDTQYF	TGTGCTAGTGGTTTGGGGACTACCCCCACAGATACGCAGTATTTT
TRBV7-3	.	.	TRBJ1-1	CASSLTGAPAEAFF	TGTGCCAGCAGCTTAACAGGGGCCCCGGCTGAAGCTTTCTTT
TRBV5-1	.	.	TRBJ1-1	CASSDGGPTREAFF	TGCGCCAGCAGCGACGGAGGTCCGACTCGGGAAGCTTTCTTT
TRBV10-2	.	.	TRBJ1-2	CATGGGRYYGYTF	TGCGCCACCGGGGGGGGGAGATACTATGGCTACACCTTC
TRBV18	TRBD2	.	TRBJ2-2	CASSPQSLGGKATGELFF	TGTGCCAGCTCACCCCAATCCCTGGGGGGGAAGGCGACCGGGGAGCTGTTTTTT
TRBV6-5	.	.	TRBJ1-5	CASSPSGFNQPQHF	TGTGCCAGCAGTCCCTCAGGGTTCAATCAGCCCCAGCATTTT
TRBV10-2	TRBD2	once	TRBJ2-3	CASRGGDFTDTQYF	TGCGCCAGCCGGGGGGGGGACTTCACAGATACGCAGTATTTT
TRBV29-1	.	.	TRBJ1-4	CSVLLGDEKLFF	TGCAGCGTTTTGTTGGGAGATGAAAAACTGTTTTTT
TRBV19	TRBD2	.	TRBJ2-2	CASRMTSGGATGELFF	TGTGCCAGTAGGATGACTAGCGGGGGGGCCACCGGGGAGCTGTTTTTT
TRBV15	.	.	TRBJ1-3	CATSRGVDGDTIYF	TGTGCCACCAGCAGGGGGGTAGACGGGGACACCATATATTTT
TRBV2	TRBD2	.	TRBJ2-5	CASILGTGGETQYF	TGTGCCAGCATTCTTGGAACGGGAGGAGAGACCCAGTACTTC
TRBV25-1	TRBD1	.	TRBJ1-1	CASSITGVTEAFF	TGTGCCAGCAGTATCACAGGGGTCACTGAAGCTTTCTTT
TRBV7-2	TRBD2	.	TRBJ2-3	CASSLREGDTQYF	TGTGCCAGCAGCTTAAGGGAGGGAGATACGCAGTATTTT
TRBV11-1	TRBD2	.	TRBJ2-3	CASSLALDGGTSVTQYF	TGTGCCAGCAGCTTAGCGCTTGACGGGGGGACCTCAGTTACGCAGTATTTT
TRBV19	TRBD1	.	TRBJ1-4	CASRTQGGTTNEKLFF	TGTGCCAGTAGGACACAGGGGGGAACAACTAATGAAAAACTGTTTTTT
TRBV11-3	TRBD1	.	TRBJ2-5	CASSAGQGLGETQYF	TGTGCCAGCAGCGCCGGACAGGGGTTGGGAGAGACCCAGTACTTC
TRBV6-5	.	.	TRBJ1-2	CASSYAGVRGYTF	TGTGCCAGCAGTTACGCAGGGGTTAGGGGCTACACCTTC
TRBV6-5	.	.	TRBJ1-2	CASSGLYRRNYGYTF	TGTGCCAGCAGTGGGTTATACAGACGGAACTATGGCTACACCTTC
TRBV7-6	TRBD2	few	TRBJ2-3	CASSSPGLAGGRTDTQYF	TGTGCCAGCAGCTCTCCGGGACTAGCGGGGGGGCGGACAGATACGCAGTATTTT
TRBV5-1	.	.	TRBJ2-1	CASSLTGQGNEQFF	TGCGCCAGCAGCTTGACTGGGCAGGGCAATGAGCAGTTCTTC
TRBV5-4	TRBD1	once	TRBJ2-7	CASSRRRTGLLDEQYF	TGTGCCAGCAGCCGTAGGCGGACAGGGCTCCTAGACGAGCAGTACTTC
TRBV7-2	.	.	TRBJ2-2	CASSSYYSTGELFF	TGTGCCAGCAGCTCCTACTACAGCACCGGGGAGCTGTTTTTT
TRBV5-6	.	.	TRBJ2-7	CASSRKDGSYEQYF	TGTGCCAGCAGTAGGAAGGACGGCTCCTACGAGCAGTACTTC
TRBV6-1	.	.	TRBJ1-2	CASSEPRGWERGYTF	TGTGCCAGCAGTGAACCGCGCGGTTGGGAGCGTGGCTACACCTTC
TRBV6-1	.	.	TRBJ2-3	CASSADRIPTDTQYF	TGTGCCAGCAGTGCCGACAGGATCCCCACAGATACGCAGTATTTT
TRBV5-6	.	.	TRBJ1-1	CASSFFDMNTEAFF	TGTGCCAGCAGCTTTTTTGATATGAACACTGAAGCTTTCTTT
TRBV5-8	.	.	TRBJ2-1	CASSLVATLFGPGLQFF	TGTGCCAGCAGCTTGGTAGCGACCCTCTTTGGACCGGGGCTGCAGTTCTTC
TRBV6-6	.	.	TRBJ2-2	CASIRTPNTGELFF	TGTGCCAGCATACGGACACCGAACACCGGGGAGCTGTTTTTT
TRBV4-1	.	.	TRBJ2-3	CASSQAGNGGFASTQYF	TGCGCCAGCAGCCAAGCAGGGAACGGCGGCTTTGCAAGTACGCAGTATTTT
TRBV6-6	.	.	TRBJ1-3	CASSPQGGNTIYF	TGTGCCAGCAGCCCTCAGGGGGGAAACACCATATATTTT
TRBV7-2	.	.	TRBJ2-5	CASLGPGETQYF	TGTGCCAGCTTGGGGCCCGGGGAGACCCAGTACTTC
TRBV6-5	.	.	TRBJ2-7	CASSDWDEQYF	TGTGCCAGCAGTGACTGGGACGAGCAGTACTTC
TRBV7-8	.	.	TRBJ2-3	CASSLSATTDTQYF	TGTGCCAGCAGCTTAAGTGCAACCACAGATACGCAGTATTTT
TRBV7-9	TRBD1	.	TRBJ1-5	CASSPQGGPNQPQHF	TGTGCCAGCAGCCCTCAGGGGGGACCCAATCAGCCCCAGCATTTT
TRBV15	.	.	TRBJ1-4	CATSREQGPNEKLFF	TGTGCCACCAGCAGAGAACAGGGACCTAATGAAAAACTGTTTTTT
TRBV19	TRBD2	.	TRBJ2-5	CASSDSAGGAELKTQYF	TGTGCCAGTAGTGATTCTGCGGGGGGGGCCGAGTTGAAGACCCAGTACTTC
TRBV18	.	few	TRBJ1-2	CASSPGDRNYGYTF	TGTGCCAGCTCACCGGGCGACAGGAACTATGGCTACACCTTC
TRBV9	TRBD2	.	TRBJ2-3	CASSERLAGGTDTQYF	TGTGCCAGCAGTGAGAGACTAGCGGGGGGTACAGATACGCAGTATTTT